Sequencing of this T cell receptor (beta chain) was carried out in a study of blood T cell repertoires in COVID-19. Study summary: COVID-19 samples collected from the United States, Italy and Spain covered acute and convalescent phases.

The CDR3 loop spans 15 amino acids. CDR1 and CDR2 from the germline V gene are SEHNR and FQNEAQ (reference sequence). The J segment lost 1 base and the V segment lost 5 bases, leaving 5 bases of the junction unmatched. TCRdb keeps only in-frame clones here, not all; method: immunoSEQ multiplex PCR. The table records some 400,000 clones, roughly 92% of them present only once. Participants came from under 30 US areas, aged roughly 18 to 89 years. The study assigned cohorts using participant-reported clinical history. The receptor was isolated from a middle-aged woman who had been exposed to COVID-19. The sequenced sample consisted of PBMCs or T cells enriched from blood (not recorded which). The V call is TRBV7-9, the J call TRBJ1-5; 7 bases map to TRBD1. In nucleotides, the CDR3 is TGTGCCAGCAGCCAAGGACAGGCGAGCAATCAGCCCCAGCATTTT. This sequence encodes CASSQGQASNQPQHF.